This T cell receptor beta chain originates from a study of T-cell reconstitution after alpha-beta-depleted transplantation in children. The study, taken as a whole, reports: As was reported, about two months after transplant, alpha-beta T cells came from several hundred expanded graft clones. Newly produced T cells mostly accounted for T-cell counts and diversity one year post-transplant. Several patients had high TCRbeta diversity at day 60; it came from surviving recipient T cells and thymic progenitors.

This CDR3 has 15 residues. Losses at the gene ends were 6 bases for V and 4 bases for J; bases not matched to a gene: 12. Germline CDR1 reads SGHVS; CDR2 reads FNYEAQ. On this clonotype: Its antigen remains unknown.

Unique molecular identifiers were incorporated when the TCRbeta library was constructed. TCRdb re-called the PCR reads through MiXCR, storing one row per CDR3 protein. This table holds 80,000 or so distinct CDR3 sequences, less than 15% found once. This TCR came from a male patient under 10 years old who had a stem cell transplant for acute lymphoblastic leukemia, so the T cells may come from the graft donor. The sequenced sample was PBMCs, mostly from graft donor cells, obtained 180 days after TCRalphabeta/CD19-depleted stem cell transplant. V gene TRBV7-6 combines with J gene TRBJ2-7; TRBD1 matches at 7 bases. In nucleotides, the CDR3 is TGTGCCAGCAGATACCGGGACAGTTGGATTTACGAGCAGTACTTC. It codes for CASRYRDSWIYEQYF.